The next 10 T cell receptor beta chains were all read from a single sample in a study of vaccination effects on CD4 cells after COVID-19. The antigens for these receptors are not known. Using immunoSEQ multiplex PCR, the repertoire was profiled, and TCRdb retains in-frame clones only, with some absent. This table has 55,000 to 70,000 clones, about 80% appearing once. Prior to sequencing, the ViraFEST assay stimulated PBMC with viral peptide pools, which expanded the antigen-specific CD4+ T cells. Upon completion of 10 to 11 days in culture, CD4+ T cells were isolated. BNT162b2 vaccine or mRNA-1273 vaccine was given to participants in two doses. The material was CD4+ T cells from PBMCs cultured with HCoV-OC43 spike peptides, obtained after COVID-19 vaccination. The subset: HCoV-OC43 spike overlapping peptide pool stimulation. Source of these receptors: a human donor who received a COVID-19 vaccine.

The rearrangement links TRBV7-9 to TRBJ2-7; no clear D. This CDR3 spans 15 amino acids. The germline gives CDR1 SEHNR, CDR2 FQNEAQ (reference sequence). Trimming stripped 5 bases from V and 0 bases from J, with 14 bases between. Here the CDR3 reads CASSPGDLTSYEQYV. The CDR3 DNA reads as TGTGCCAGCAGCCCAGGCGATTTGACCTCCTACGAGCAGTACGTC.

This clone showed up just a few times. CDR3 sequence (DNA): TGCAGCGGGGCGGCTACAGGGACCACTGAAGCTTTCTTT. This translates into CSGAATGTTEAFF. This chain links TRBV29-1 with TRBJ1-1; weak D call: TRBD1 (6 bases). The CDR3 runs 13 residues. Between the trimmed V and J ends, which lost 7 bases and 4 bases, there was a span of 16 bases. Germline CDR1 SQVTM, CDR2 ANQGSEA. The full variable domain, completed using reference TRBV29-1 and TRBJ1-1, is SAVISQKPSRDICQRGTSLTIQCQVDSQVTMMFWYRQQPGQSLTLIATANQGSEATYESGFVIDKFPISRPNLTFSTLTVSNMSPEDSSIYLCSGAATGTTEAFFGQGTRLTVV.

This chain links TRBV24-1 with TRBJ2-5; D possibly corresponds to TRBD2 (5 bases). The length of the CDR3 is 17 residues. With 4 bases removed from V and 0 bases from J, the gap between germline ends came to 17 bases. Germline-derived CDR1 and CDR2 are KGHDR and SFDVKD. DNA for the CDR3: TGTGCCACCAGTGACCGCGAGGGCACTGCAAACCAAGAGACCCAGTACTTC. Encoded protein: CATSDREGTANQETQYF.

The chain recombines TRBV25-1 with TRBJ2-7; maybe TRBD1 (6 bases). Germline V gene lookup returns CDR1 MGHDK and CDR2 SYGVNS. The CDR3 has 14 residues. The V gene lost 4 bases and the J gene lost 2 bases, with 12 bases spanning the gap. CDR3 sequence reads: CASSGNREPYEQYV. CDR3 DNA: TGTGCCAGCAGTGGAAACAGGGAGCCCTACGAGCAGTACGTC.

V and J are TRBV2 and TRBJ1-1; TRBD1 matches at 8 bases. This CDR3 spans 11 amino acids. CDR1 and CDR2 from the germline V gene are SNHLY and FYNNEI. The V gene end was trimmed by 6 bases and the J gene end by 10 bases; junction bases not matched to a gene: 4. The CDR3 sequence: CASRPQGGAFF. DNA of the CDR3: TGTGCCAGCAGACCACAGGGGGGAGCTTTCTTT. Looking up the rest from reference TRBV2 and TRBJ1-1 gives the full variable domain: EPEVTQTPSHQVTQMGQEVILRCVPISNHLYFYWYRQILGQKVEFLVSFYNNEISEKSEIFDDQFSVERPDGSNFTLKIRSTKLEDSAMYFCASRPQGGAFFGQGTRLTVV.

The chain couples TRBV19 to TRBJ1-2; 8 bases line up with TRBD1. Trimming at V came to 4 bases and at J to 10 bases, leaving 11 bases not matched to a gene. Germline lookup yields CDR1 LNHDA and CDR2 SQIVND (reference sequence). The CDR3 totals 14 residues. DNA for the CDR3: TGTGCCAGTAGTACCACCACGACAGGGGACTCCTACACCTTC. Its translation is CASSTTTTGDSYTF.

V and J are TRBV7-2 and TRBJ2-6; D remains unclear. Germline CDR1 is SGHTA and CDR2 is FQGNSA. The CDR3 loop spans 18 amino acids. Trimming stripped 1 base from V and 0 bases from J, with 13 bases between. CDR3 residues: CASSLVVGASSGANVLTF. The CDR3 DNA reads as TGTGCCAGCAGCTTAGTTGTAGGTGCCTCCTCTGGGGCCAACGTCCTGACTTTC. Using reference TRBV7-2 and TRBJ2-6 for the parts outside the CDR3, the full variable domain is GAGVSQSPSNKVTEKGKDVELRCDPISGHTALYWYRQSLGQGLEFLIYFQGNSAPDKSGLPSDRFSAERTGGSVSTLTIQRTQQEDSAVYLCASSLVVGASSGANVLTFGAGSRLTVL.

The chain employs TRBV9 and TRBJ2-2, with 7 bases identical to TRBD1. The junction had 12 bases not matched to a gene; V was cut back by 4 bases and J by 6 bases. The CDR3 runs 16 residues. Per the germline V gene, CDR1 is SGDLS and CDR2 is YYNGEE. Written as DNA, the CDR3 is TGTGCCAGCAGCCGGCCGACAGGGCCCACACCCGGGGAGCTGTTTTTT. It is translated as CASSRPTGPTPGELFF.

The gene calls are TRBV24-1 and TRBJ1-1, with 9 bases matching TRBD1. V shed 7 bases, J shed 5 bases, and the junction held 4 bases outside the gene matches. The CDR3 contains 13 residues. Germline V gene data show CDR1 as KGHDR and CDR2 as SFDVKD. CDR3 DNA sequence: TGTGCCACCAGAAGGACAGGGGAAACTGAAGCTTTCTTT. Translation: CATRRTGETEAFF.

This clone came up a few times. CDR3 sequence reads: CASSLQGGANTEAFF. The CDR3 nucleotides read TGTGCCAGCAGCTTGCAGGGGGGCGCGAACACTGAAGCTTTCTTT. This chain uses TRBV5-4 with TRBJ1-1; 7 bases are a match to TRBD1. V lost 1 base and J lost 1; bases outside the gene matches: 4. The CDR3 consists of 15 residues. Germline V gene data show CDR1 as SGHNT and CDR2 as YYREEE (reference sequence).